This entry lists 12 T cell receptor beta chains sequenced from one sample in a study of shared clonotypes between healthy human individuals. The assay was immunoSEQ multiplex PCR, and TCRdb's table has in-frame clones only and misses some. The sample contains 2,500,000 or so clones, approximately 93% of which appear only once. The sample comprised naive CD4+ T cells from PBMCs. As for subset: CD45RA+ positively selected. These receptors came from a man in his late teens or twenties in good health. Some clones in this sample may be carry-over from other donors' samples.

This rearrangement joins TRBV4-1 to TRBJ2-5; D ambiguous. The CDR3 totals 17 residues. V was clipped by 2 bases and J by 2 bases, with 18 bases between them. Germline values: CDR1 MGHRA, CDR2 YSYEKL. In DNA, the CDR3 is TGCGCCAGCAGCCAACAATTTTTAACGAGGCAGCAAGAGACCCAGTACTTC. Its protein is CASSQQFLTRQQETQYF.

This sequence joins TRBV6-5 and TRBJ1-3, with a possible D match to TRBD1 (5 bases). Germline V gives CDR1 MNHEY, CDR2 SVGAGI. With 2 bases removed from V and 6 bases from J, the gap between germline ends came to 17 bases. This CDR3 has 16 amino acids. The CDR3 spells CASSYPPGRVPNTIYF. CDR3 nucleotides: TGTGCCAGCAGTTACCCCCCGGGCAGGGTGCCAAACACCATATATTTT.

V is TRBV4-2 and J is TRBJ2-7, with 13 positions matching TRBD2. This CDR3 comprises 16 residues. Germline CDR1 is LGHNA and CDR2 is YNFKEQ. V was pared by 3 bases and J by 2 bases, with 4 bases of the junction left unmatched. CDR3 residues: CASSQKLAGGPYEQYF. DNA for the CDR3: TGTGCCAGCAGCCAGAAACTAGCGGGAGGGCCCTACGAGCAGTACTTC.

Details on this clone: Different DNA sequences within this sample yield the same CDR3. The chain employs TRBV25-1 and TRBJ2-1; no definite D call. The CDR3 runs 10 residues. V was trimmed by 5 bases and J by 7 bases, leaving 3 bases between them. The germline V gene has CDR1 MGHDK and CDR2 SYGVNS. DNA for the CDR3: TGTGCCAGCAGTAGAAATGAGCAGTTCTTC. This gives the protein CASSRNEQFF.

The chain carries TRBV7-2 and TRBJ1-1, with D unclear. The V end lost 5 bases, the J end lost 5 bases, and 18 bases lay between the germline ends. The CDR3 totals 15 residues. Germline-derived CDR1 and CDR2 are SGHTA and FQGNSA. CDR3 amino acids: CASSPMDLGRTEAFF. The DNA of the CDR3 is TGTGCCAGCAGCCCAATGGACTTAGGGAGAACTGAAGCTTTCTTT.

CDR3 in DNA: TGTGCCAGCAGCCAGTCTGCGGGGGGCTACGAGCAGTACTTC. Translating gives CASSQSAGGYEQYF. The genes are TRBV11-2 and TRBJ2-7; 8 bases fit TRBD2. The J segment lost 3 bases and the V segment lost 5 bases, leaving 6 bases of the junction unmatched. CDR3 size: 14 residues. Germline lookup yields CDR1 SGHAT and CDR2 FQNNGV.

This chain connects TRBV7-9 to TRBJ1-2; 8 nucleotides agree with TRBD1. Germline V gene lookup returns CDR1 SEHNR and CDR2 FQNEAQ (reference sequence). The CDR3 sequence is 15 residues long. Trimming took 5 bases from V and 5 from J; bases not matched to a gene: 10. This CDR3 is CASSPGQGLEYGYTF. DNA of the CDR3: TGTGCCAGCAGCCCCGGACAGGGTCTGGAATATGGCTACACCTTC.

This rearrangement joins TRBV11-2 to TRBJ2-1; weak D call: TRBD2 (6 bases). The CDR3 loop spans 15 amino acids. The germline V gene encodes CDR1 SGHAT and CDR2 FQNNGV. V was clipped by 5 bases and J by 4 bases, with 15 bases between them. The CDR3 DNA reads as TGTGCCAGCAGCCGAAATCGGGAGCCATACAATGAGCAGTTCTTC. Translated, it gives CASSRNREPYNEQFF.

This clone was picked up one time. Other DNA sequences in the same sample also yield this CDR3. The chain links TRBV7-9 to TRBJ2-1, with D perhaps matching TRBD2 (5 bases). This CDR3 contains 13 residues. Germline V CDR1 and CDR2: SEHNR, FQNEAQ (reference sequence). V gave up 3 bases and J gave up 6 bases, with 9 bases separating them. The CDR3 bases are TGTGCCAGCAGCTTGGGGAGTGCCAATGAGCAGTTCTTC. Translating gives CASSLGSANEQFF.

V usage is TRBV6-1 and J usage is TRBJ2-3, with D perhaps matching TRBD1 (6 bases). Trimming removed 10 bases at V and 5 bases at J, with 16 bases between. CDR1 and CDR2 from the germline V gene are MNHNS and SASEGT. CDR3 length: 13 amino acids. The CDR3 sequence is CATGNPGVDTQYF. The CDR3 bases are TGTGCCACCGGGAACCCAGGGGTAGATACGCAGTATTTT.

The chain couples TRBV25-1 to TRBJ1-2, with 7 bases lining up with TRBD1. V dropped 4 bases and J dropped 8; count of bases not matched to a gene: 10. The CDR3 is 14 residues long. Germline loops: CDR1 MGHDK, CDR2 SYGVNS. The CDR3 bases are TGTGCCAGCAGTGCCCAGACAGGGCCATTGGGCTACACCTTC. Its translation: CASSAQTGPLGYTF.

V and J are TRBV7-9 and TRBJ2-7; possible D gene TRBD1, 6 bases. V gave up 5 bases and J gave up 7 bases, with 9 bases separating them. The CDR3 spans 11 residues. The germline V gene encodes CDR1 SEHNR and CDR2 FQNEAQ (reference sequence). CDR3 residues: CASSRTAEQYF. The CDR3 DNA follows: TGTGCCAGCAGCCGGACAGCAGAGCAGTACTTC.